Listed below are T cell receptor beta chains from one sample, sequenced in a study of blood T cells in healthy people across ages. In TCRdb, the 5' RACE reads were re-called with MiXCR into one record per CDR3 protein. The sample lists over 750,000 distinct CDR3 sequences, around 25% occurring once. These data are also associated with another study on T cells of mothers and their children.

Sequenced material: blood. Receptors originate from a boy aged 5-17 years in good health. CDR3s include the opening cysteine and the closing phenylalanine or tryptophan. The D gene is left open where the match is weak. The listing skips clone size in some rows; elsewhere it reads once, few, many or a size class.

cdr3_aa	cdr3_nt	clone_size	v_call	j_call	d_call
CASRADQETQYF	TGCGCCAGCAGGGCGGACCAAGAGACCCAGTACTTC	few	TRBV5-1	TRBJ2-5	NA
CASSLGVAGGPDIQYF	TGCGCCAGCAGCTTGGGAGTAGCGGGAGGGCCTGATATTCAGTACTTC	few	TRBV5-1	TRBJ2-4	TRBD2
CASSLGLADTLMADTQYF	TGTGCCAGCAGCTTAGGGCTAGCAGACACCCTGATGGCAGATACGCAGTATTTT	NA	TRBV11-3	TRBJ2-3	NA
CTTSGTSGLGELFF	TGTACCACCAGCGGAACCAGCGGACTTGGGGAGCTGTTTTTT	NA	TRBV15	TRBJ2-2	NA
CSASKTGPTTDTQYF	TGCAGTGCCTCAAAGACAGGGCCCACCACAGATACGCAGTATTTT	NA	TRBV20-1	TRBJ2-3	TRBD1
CASSLAGVEGEKLFF	TGCGCCAGCAGCTTGGCAGGGGTTGAGGGTGAAAAACTGTTTTTT	NA	TRBV5-1	TRBJ1-4	NA
CASSSYRDLEAFF	TGTGCCAGCAGCTCATACAGAGATTTAGAAGCTTTCTTT	NA	TRBV3-1	TRBJ1-1	NA
CASNRPTGQDIYHEQYF	TGTGCCAGCAATCGACCCACCGGACAGGACATATACCACGAGCAGTACTTC	NA	TRBV6-2/TRBV6-3	TRBJ2-7	TRBD1
CASRRGQGMSYEQYF	TGTGCCAGCAGAAGGGGACAGGGGATGTCCTACGAGCAGTACTTC	NA	TRBV28	TRBJ2-7	TRBD1
CSVETTFSDTQYF	TGCAGCGTCGAGACCACTTTCTCGGATACGCAGTATTTT	few	TRBV29-1	TRBJ2-3	NA
CASRSELHEQFF	TGTGCCAGCAGGTCAGAGCTCCATGAGCAGTTCTTC	few	TRBV5-4	TRBJ2-1	NA
CASSQDVAGGYVYEQYF	TGTGCCAGCAGCCAAGATGTAGCGGGAGGGTATGTATACGAGCAGTACTTC	few	TRBV3-1	TRBJ2-7	TRBD2
CASSSARGRETQYF	TGTGCCAGCAGCTCTGCGAGGGGGCGAGAGACCCAGTACTTC	NA	TRBV7-2	TRBJ2-5	TRBD1
CASSSGQLPYNEQFF	TGTGCCAGCAGCTCCGGACAGTTACCCTACAATGAGCAGTTCTTC	NA	TRBV7-6	TRBJ2-1	NA
CASSYAGGPDTQYF	TGTGCCAGCAGCTATGCGGGGGGGCCAGATACGCAGTATTTT	NA	TRBV14	TRBJ2-3	TRBD2
CASSVGCYPSGNTIYF	TGTGCCAGCAGTGTAGGGTGCTACCCGTCTGGAAACACCATATATTTT	NA	TRBV6-4	TRBJ1-3	NA
CASKNRYSPLHF	TGTGCCAGCAAGAACAGATATTCACCCCTCCACTTT	few	TRBV3-1	TRBJ1-6	NA
CASSSGTSGFAYEQYF	TGCGCCAGCAGTTCCGGGACTAGCGGGTTTGCTTACGAGCAGTACTTC	few	TRBV10-2	TRBJ2-7	TRBD2
CASASGTSDETQYF	TGTGCCAGCGCCTCCGGGACTAGTGATGAGACCCAGTACTTC	NA	TRBV12-3/TRBV12-4	TRBJ2-5	TRBD2
CASSLAASGSSGANVLTF	TGTGCCAGCAGCTTAGCGGCTAGTGGTTCCTCTGGGGCCAACGTCCTGACTTTC	NA	TRBV7-6	TRBJ2-6	NA
CASSFIVQYRETQYF	TGTGCCAGCAGCTTCATCGTCCAGTATAGAGAGACCCAGTACTTC	few	TRBV7-9	TRBJ2-5	NA
CASSFIGVNEQFF	TGTGCCAGCAGTTTTATTGGGGTCAATGAGCAGTTCTTC	NA	TRBV28	TRBJ2-1	NA
CASSEAVAGGYETQYF	TGTGCCAGCAGTGAAGCGGTGGCGGGGGGGTATGAGACCCAGTACTTC	few	TRBV2	TRBJ2-5	TRBD2
CSAEGTANYGYTF	TGCAGCGCTGAAGGGACGGCTAACTATGGCTACACCTTC	NA	TRBV20-1	TRBJ1-2	NA
CASSLEQGHEQYF	TGTGCCAGCAGCCTAGAACAGGGCCACGAGCAGTACTTC	few	TRBV7-9	TRBJ2-7	NA
CASSQEGTSGDEQYF	TGTGCCAGCAGCCAAGAGGGGACTAGCGGGGACGAGCAGTACTTC	few	TRBV4-2	TRBJ2-7	TRBD2
CSVKGLAGGPVYNEQFF	TGCAGCGTAAAGGGACTAGCGGGAGGGCCGGTCTACAATGAGCAGTTCTTC	few	TRBV29-1	TRBJ2-1	TRBD2
CASSPTGIVFF	TGTGCCAGCTCGCCCACAGGGATTGTTTTCTTT	NA	TRBV18	TRBJ1-1	NA
CASIDWGPPGIAKNIQYF	TGTGCCAGCATCGACTGGGGGCCCCCAGGGATAGCCAAAAACATTCAGTACTTC	few	TRBV27	TRBJ2-4	NA
CASSLVGLALYNEQFF	TGCGCCAGCAGCTTGGTGGGTCTAGCACTATACAATGAGCAGTTCTTC	NA	TRBV5-1	TRBJ2-1	NA
CASTPAPWAKEQFF	TGTGCCAGCACCCCAGCACCGTGGGCGAAGGAGCAGTTCTTC	once	TRBV12-3/TRBV12-4	TRBJ2-1	NA
CAIASRGSGQYF	TGTGCCATCGCTTCTCGGGGGAGCGGGCAGTACTTC	few	TRBV10-3	TRBJ2-7	NA
CATSIGSDFEAFF	TGTGCCACCAGCATCGGTTCGGATTTTGAAGCTTTCTTT	NA	TRBV15	TRBJ1-1	NA
CASSYPGQANTGELFF	TGTGCCAGCAGTTACCCGGGACAGGCGAACACCGGGGAGCTGTTTTTT	NA	TRBV6-6	TRBJ2-2	TRBD1
CASSQTQEPNTPNTEAFF	TGTGCCAGCAGCCAAACCCAGGAACCGAATACGCCGAACACTGAAGCTTTCTTT	few	TRBV3-1	TRBJ1-1	NA
CARSSRTVQETQYF	TGTGCCCGCAGCTCACGGACGGTCCAAGAGACCCAGTACTTC	NA	TRBV7-9	TRBJ2-5	NA
CASRGSGAGQDTQYF	TGTGCCAGCCGGGGGAGCGGGGCCGGTCAAGATACGCAGTATTTT	NA	TRBV6-5	TRBJ2-3	TRBD2
CSARGGGQGWYTF	TGCAGTGCTAGAGGAGGGGGACAGGGTTGGTACACCTTC	few	TRBV20-1	TRBJ1-2	TRBD1
CASSLDSPSLQETQYF	TGTGCCAGCAGCTTAGATTCGCCTAGCCTTCAAGAGACCCAGTACTTC	few	TRBV7-9	TRBJ2-5	NA
CASSEGGGTDTQYF	TGTGCCAGCAGTGAAGGAGGAGGTACAGATACGCAGTATTTT	many	TRBV6-1	TRBJ2-3	NA
CASSARDFSGNTIYF	TGTGCCAGCAGTGCCAGGGACTTCTCTGGAAACACCATATATTTT	NA	TRBV6-1	TRBJ1-3	NA
CTSSPPREEETQYF	TGTACCAGCAGTCCCCCACGGGAAGAAGAGACCCAGTACTTC	few	TRBV28	TRBJ2-5	NA
CASSQTPEGHIQYF	TGTGCCAGCAGTCAGACGCCAGAAGGTCACATTCAGTACTTC	NA	TRBV7-8	TRBJ2-4	NA
CASGRDSIYEQYF	TGCGCCAGCGGAAGGGACAGCATCTACGAGCAGTACTTC	NA	TRBV5-1	TRBJ2-7	TRBD1
CAISRAPGELFF	TGTGCCATCAGTCGGGCCCCCGGGGAGCTGTTTTTT	NA	TRBV10-3	TRBJ2-2	NA
CASSLGLLSNTGELFF	TGTGCCAGCAGTTTAGGGCTGCTCTCCAACACCGGGGAGCTGTTTTTT	few	TRBV12-3/TRBV12-4	TRBJ2-2	NA
CASSPQEFTTGELFF	TGCGCCAGCAGTCCACAGGAGTTTACGACCGGGGAGCTGTTTTTT	few	TRBV5-1	TRBJ2-2	NA
CASRQGYNEQFF	TGTGCCAGCAGACAGGGATACAATGAGCAGTTCTTC	NA	TRBV6-1	TRBJ2-1	NA
CASSLSSGRALGFEETQYF	TGTGCCAGCAGTTTGTCAAGCGGGAGGGCCCTCGGATTCGAAGAGACCCAGTACTTC	NA	TRBV12-3/TRBV12-4	TRBJ2-5	TRBD2
CASSQVLRGETQYF	TGTGCCAGCAGCCAAGTCCTAAGGGGAGAGACCCAGTACTTC	NA	TRBV4-2	TRBJ2-5	NA
CASSKEGGTPLHTEAFF	TGTGCCAGCAGTAAAGAAGGGGGAACCCCACTGCACACTGAAGCTTTCTTT	NA	TRBV28	TRBJ1-1	NA
CASAPRERWTEAFF	TGTGCCAGCGCCCCCAGGGAGAGGTGGACTGAAGCTTTCTTT	NA	TRBV7-2	TRBJ1-1	NA
CSARERRPGTGTSDIQYF	TGCAGTGCTAGAGAGCGGAGACCCGGGACAGGGACTTCGGACATTCAGTACTTC	NA	TRBV20-1	TRBJ2-4	TRBD1